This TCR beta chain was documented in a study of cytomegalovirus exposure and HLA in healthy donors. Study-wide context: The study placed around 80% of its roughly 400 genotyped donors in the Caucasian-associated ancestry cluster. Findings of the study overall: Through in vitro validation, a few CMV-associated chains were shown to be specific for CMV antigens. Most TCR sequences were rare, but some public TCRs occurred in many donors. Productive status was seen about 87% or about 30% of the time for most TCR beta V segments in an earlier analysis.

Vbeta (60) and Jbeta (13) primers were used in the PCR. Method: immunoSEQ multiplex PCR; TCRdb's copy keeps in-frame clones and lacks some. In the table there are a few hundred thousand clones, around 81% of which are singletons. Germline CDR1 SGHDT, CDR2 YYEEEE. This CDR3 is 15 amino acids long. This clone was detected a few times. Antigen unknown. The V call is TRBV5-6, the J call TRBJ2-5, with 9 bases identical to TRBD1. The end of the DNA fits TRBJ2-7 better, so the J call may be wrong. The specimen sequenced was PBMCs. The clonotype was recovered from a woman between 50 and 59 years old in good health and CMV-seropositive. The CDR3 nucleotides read TGTGCCAGCAGCTCCCCCGGGACAGGGCGGCACGAGCAGTACTTC. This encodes CASSSPGTGRHEQYF.